This T cell receptor beta chain was identified in a study of T cell responses to AZD1222 COVID-19 vaccine. The study, taken as a whole, reports: Donors, mostly white British, included more females; clonal diversity was possibly underestimated. Repertoires were obtained only post-peak T cell response. Nearly half of spike-specific TCRs reportedly go after variant regions that carry no mutations. Regions 160-218 and 743-854 dominated among vaccine-associated CD4 TCRs spanning spike.

A word on this clone: Antigen: not known.

V dropped 8 bases and J dropped 5 bases, with 16 bases sitting between them. In germline, CDR1 is SGHVS, CDR2 FQNEAQ. The CDR3 spans 14 residues. Sequencing was performed with immunoSEQ multiplex PCR; in TCRdb, only in-frame clones are kept and a portion is missing. The sample shows fewer than 150,000 clones, more than 75% of them seen only once. This TCR was sampled from an adult in good health. The rearrangement links TRBV7-8 to TRBJ1-5; TRBD1 is a possible D gene (6 bases). Sequencing was performed on peripheral blood, taken on day 0 of AZD1222 vaccination. The CDR3: CASCSGGAHQPQHF. Here the CDR3 DNA reads TGTGCCAGCTGCTCCGGGGGCGCGCATCAGCCCCAGCATTTT.